The 13 T cell receptor beta chains reported below all come from one sample, sequenced in a study of cytotoxic CD8 clonotypes in ibrutinib-treated CLL. Clones were sequenced by immunoSEQ multiplex PCR, and TCRdb holds only the in-frame ones, with some missing. Of roughly 220,000 clones detected, just under 80% appear once; the ten largest clones hold roughly 10%. The sample was PBMCs, taken after 12 months of ibrutinib treatment. These receptors all come from a human donor with chronic lymphocytic leukemia.

The gene calls are TRBV5-1 and TRBJ2-2; D unresolved. Germline assignment: CDR1 SGHRS and CDR2 YFSETQ. The CDR3 has 15 amino acids. V shed 0 bases and J shed 4 bases, with 10 bases lying between them. The CDR3 DNA reads as TGCGCCAGCAGCTTGGGCAGCGCTCTCACCGGGGAGCTGTTTTTT. The encoded protein is CASSLGSALTGELFF. Variable domain in full (rest from reference TRBV5-1 and TRBJ2-2): KAGVTQTPRYLIKTRGQQVTLSCSPISGHRSVSWYQQTPGQGLQFLFEYFSETQRNKGNFPGRFSGRQFSNSRSEMNVSTLELGDSALYLCASSLGSALTGELFFGEGSRLTVL.

The chain employs TRBV27 and TRBJ1-4; TRBD1 is a possible D gene (6 bases). Germline assignment: CDR1 MNHEY and CDR2 SMNVEV (reference sequence). Trimming took 6 bases from V and 0 from J, leaving 14 bases between them. This CDR3 comprises 16 residues. CDR3 residues: CASRRTATATNEKLFF. The CDR3 DNA reads as TGTGCCAGCAGGCGGACAGCGACTGCAACTAATGAAAAACTGTTTTTT. The entire variable domain, with the rest obtained from reference TRBV27 and TRBJ1-4, is as follows: EAQVTQNPRYLITVTGKKLTVTCSQNMNHEYMSWYRQDPGLGLRQIYYSMNVEVTDKGDVPEGYKVSRKEKRNFPLILESPSPNQTSLYFCASRRTATATNEKLFFGSGTQLSVL.

This clone was seen a handful of times. The V and J genes are TRBV2 and TRBJ1-4; no reliable D call. The CDR3 runs to 13 residues. Germline V gene sequence: CDR1 SNHLY, CDR2 FYNNEI. V was shortened by 6 bases and J by 9 bases, with 14 bases between the two germline ends. The CDR3 sequence is CASSPPQSQKLFF. In nucleotides, the CDR3 is TGTGCCAGCAGCCCGCCGCAGAGCCAAAAACTGTTTTTT.

The rearrangement uses TRBV2 and TRBJ2-7; D uncertain. The V and J ends lost 4 bases and 1 base respectively, with 11 bases between them. This CDR3 has 14 amino acids. CDR1 SNHLY and CDR2 FYNNEI come from the germline V gene. CDR3 in amino acids: CASSGGGVSYEQYF. The CDR3 nucleotides read TGTGCCAGCAGTGGCGGTGGGGTTTCCTACGAGCAGTACTTC.

The V gene is TRBV5-1, the J gene TRBJ1-2; D uncertain. The ends were cut back, 4 bases at V and 2 bases at J, with 15 bases in the middle. The germline V gene has CDR1 SGHRS and CDR2 YFSETQ. The CDR3 runs 15 residues. CDR3 in DNA: TGCGCCAGCAGCCTTATGACAACAGCGAACTATGGCTACACCTTC. Translation gives CASSLMTTANYGYTF.

The chain carries TRBV4-2 and TRBJ1-2; D remains ambiguous. V was pared by 1 base and J by 8 bases, with 32 bases between. The CDR3 spans 20 residues. Germline CDR1 LGHNA, CDR2 YNFKEQ. The CDR3, as DNA: TGTGCCAGCAGCCAAGGTCTGAGTAGGACCGCTACCGACCGCGGTCCGGGCTACACCTTC. It encodes CASSQGLSRTATDRGPGYTF.

This clone came up a few times. The CDR3 protein is CASSQGYSNQPQHF. CDR3 DNA: TGTGCCAGCAGTCAGGGGTATAGCAATCAGCCCCAGCATTTT. This chain links TRBV7-9 with TRBJ1-5; D perhaps matches TRBD1 (6 bases). CDR3 size: 14 residues. Germline CDR1 is SEHNR and CDR2 is FQNEAQ (reference sequence). V was pared by 6 bases and J by 0 bases, with 9 bases between.

This clone occurred once. The chain has TRBV2 and TRBJ2-3; D is uncertain. This CDR3 region has 13 residues. Germline loops: CDR1 SNHLY, CDR2 FYNNEI. Trimming shortened V by 1 base and J by 4 bases, and 6 bases separated the two germline ends. CDR3 in DNA: TGTGCCAGCAGTGAAGAGGGCCCAGATACGCAGTATTTT. Encoded protein: CASSEEGPDTQYF.

CDR3: CASSEMGQPNEKLFF. DNA for the CDR3: TGTGCCAGCAGTGAGATGGGACAGCCTAATGAAAAACTGTTTTTT. This rearrangement joins TRBV2 to TRBJ1-4; TRBD1 matches at 7 bases. There are 15 residues in the CDR3. The germline V gene encodes CDR1 SNHLY and CDR2 FYNNEI. J lost 3 bases, V lost 3 bases, and 4 bases had no gene match.

The rearrangement joins TRBV6-5 to TRBJ2-2; D gene uncertain. Deletions cut 0 bases from V and 7 bases from J, with 12 bases between. CDR1 and CDR2 (germline): MNHEY, SVGAGI. This CDR3 spans 15 amino acids. DNA for the CDR3: TGTGCCAGCAGTTACTCGGAGCCCCGCCTCGGGGAGCTGTTTTTT. Its translation: CASSYSEPRLGELFF.

CDR3 region: CAISDGQGAGEQYF. The CDR3, as DNA: TGTGCCATCAGTGATGGACAGGGGGCGGGGGAGCAGTACTTC. The gene calls are TRBV10-3 and TRBJ2-7; 11 bases align to TRBD1. CDR3 length: 14 residues. Germline CDR1 and CDR2: ENHRY and SYGVKD. V gave up 3 bases and J gave up 7 bases; unmatched junction bases: 5.

The chain carries TRBV5-1 and TRBJ1-2; TRBD1 matches 9 bases. The CDR3 is made up of 15 amino acids. Germline values: CDR1 SGHRS, CDR2 YFSETQ. V lost 2 bases and J lost 5; bases outside the gene matches: 7. The CDR3 sequence: CASSFGQGYSYGYTF. Written as DNA, the CDR3 is TGCGCCAGCAGCTTTGGACAGGGGTATAGTTATGGCTACACCTTC.

This chain joins TRBV18 and TRBJ1-4; 8 bases align to TRBD1. The junction had 8 bases not matched to a gene; V was cut back by 3 bases and J by 5 bases. This CDR3 has 16 residues. Germline lookup yields CDR1 KGHSH and CDR2 LQKENI. The chain's CDR3 is CASSPDRDIINEKLFF. The CDR3 coding sequence is TGTGCCAGCTCACCGGACAGGGACATCATAAATGAAAAACTGTTTTTT.